Sequencing of this TCR beta chain was carried out in a study of beta chain features in type 1 diabetes. On average, the one heparinised blood draw given by each donor was approximately 120 mL. Stem cell-like memory, regulatory, central memory and naive CD4+ cells were sorted via CD45RO/CCR7/CD25/CD127/CD95/CD27. As for this clone: Its antigen remains unknown.

The CDR3 contains 14 residues. V lost 6 bases, J lost 0 bases, and 4 bases stayed unmatched. Germline loops: CDR1 SGHRS, CDR2 YFSETQ. Notes on the study in general: cDNA-based sequencing might over-represent cells highly expressing TCR. A moderate, significant TCRB CDR3 shortening appeared in type 1 diabetes across four CD4+ subsets.

Expressed TCRB transcripts were sequenced after all isolated RNA was converted to cDNA. Assay used: immunoSEQ multiplex PCR; TCRdb lists only in-frame clones, some missing. The sample includes under 450,000 clones, more than 13% of them seen just once. The receptor's source is a woman younger than 30 in good health. Sequenced material: naive CD4+ T cells from blood. The V and J genes are TRBV5-1 and TRBJ1-2; TRBD1 aligns across 8 bases. For the CDR3, the DNA is TGCGCCAGCACGGGGACAGGAGCTAACTATGGCTACACCTTC. Its translation: CASTGTGANYGYTF. Together with reference TRBV5-1 and TRBJ1-2, the CDR3 gives the full variable domain: KAGVTQTPRYLIKTRGQQVTLSCSPISGHRSVSWYQQTPGQGLQFLFEYFSETQRNKGNFPGRFSGRQFSNSRSEMNVSTLELGDSALYLCASTGTGANYGYTFGSGTRLTVV.